This T cell receptor beta chain was recovered during a study of control samples from healthy donors and cancer patients. TCRdb's copy holds only in-frame clones and misses some; the assay was immunoSEQ multiplex PCR. The sample records about 57,000 clones, 80% to 95% being singletons. V was pared by 1 base and J by 2 bases, with 6 bases between. Per germline, CDR1 LNHDA and CDR2 SQIVND (reference sequence). The CDR3 loop spans 15 amino acids. Sequencing used PBMCs. This clonotype was obtained from a man aged 25-45 years with colorectal cancer. This rearrangement joins TRBV19 to TRBJ2-6; D may match TRBD1 or TRBD2 (5 bases each). The CDR3 spells CASSIGGAGANVLTF. As DNA, the CDR3 is TGTGCCAGTAGTATAGGAGGGGCTGGGGCCAACGTCCTGACTTTC.